This TCR beta chain was identified in a study of shared clonotypes between healthy human individuals. The study's findings and limits: Among the subsets, naive ones generally showed larger estimated richness than memory ones.

In the case of this clone: What it binds is not known.

The repertoire was sequenced with immunoSEQ multiplex PCR; TCRdb's copy has only in-frame clones and lacks some. The sample contains 730,000 or so clones, 72% of which appear only once. The V segment lost 6 bases and the J segment 3 bases; nucleotides outside the gene matches: 6. Germline CDR1 reads KGHSH; CDR2 reads LQKENI. The CDR3 runs to 14 residues. Sequenced sample: memory CD4+ T cells sorted from blood. Subset specified: CD45RA-negative fraction. J is TRBJ1-1 and V is TRBV18; TRBD1 aligns across 8 bases. This receptor was identified in a woman in her 30s in good health. DNA for the CDR3: TGTGCCAGCTCCCGACAGGGGCGGTACACTGAAGCTTTCTTT. Translated: CASSRQGRYTEAFF.